This TCR beta chain is drawn from a study of shared clonotypes between healthy human individuals. Researchers ran the assay at a deep level. Using immunoSEQ multiplex PCR, the repertoire was profiled, and TCRdb retains in-frame clones only, with some absent. The repertoire includes a few hundred thousand clones, approximately 97% of them detected once, and around 0.057% sits in the top ten. Caucasian adults living in Nashville, Tennessee, provided all samples. V was trimmed by 2 bases and J by 2 bases, leaving 7 bases between them. CDR1 and CDR2 (germline): SGDLS, YYNGEE. CDR3 length equals 13 residues.

This TCR was sampled from a woman aged 30 to 39 in good health. The chain recombines TRBV9 with TRBJ1-1; maybe TRBD1 (5 bases). Sample: naive CD4+ T cells sorted from blood. Subset given: CD45RA+ positively selected. The CDR3 bases are TGTGCCAGCAGCGTTGGACATAACACTGAAGCTTTCTTT. Translating gives CASSVGHNTEAFF.